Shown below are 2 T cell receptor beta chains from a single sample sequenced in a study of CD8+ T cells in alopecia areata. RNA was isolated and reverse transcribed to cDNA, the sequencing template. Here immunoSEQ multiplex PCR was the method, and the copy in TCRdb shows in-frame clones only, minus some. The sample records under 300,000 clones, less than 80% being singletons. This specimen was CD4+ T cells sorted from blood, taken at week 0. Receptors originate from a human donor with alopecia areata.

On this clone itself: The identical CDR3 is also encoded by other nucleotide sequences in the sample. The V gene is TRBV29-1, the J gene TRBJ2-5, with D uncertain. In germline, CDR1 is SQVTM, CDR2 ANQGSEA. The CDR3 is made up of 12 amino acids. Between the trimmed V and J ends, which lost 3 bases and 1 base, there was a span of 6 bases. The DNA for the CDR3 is TGCAGCGTTGACAGGCTCCAAGAGACCCAGTACTTC. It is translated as CSVDRLQETQYF.

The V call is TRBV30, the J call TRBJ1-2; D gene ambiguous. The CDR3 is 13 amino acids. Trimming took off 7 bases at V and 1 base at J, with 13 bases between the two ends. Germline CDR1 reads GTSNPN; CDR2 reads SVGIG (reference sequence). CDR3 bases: TGTGCCTCAAAGGCCGGGTTTAACTATGGCTACACCTTC. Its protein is CASKAGFNYGYTF.